This T cell receptor beta chain emerged from a study of T-cell memory formation after mild COVID-19. In the study overall: TCR clusters largely stayed donor specific. Overall study findings and caveats: In pre-infection memory, a portion of responding clones appeared, which suggested that cross-reactive memory joined. Largely, contracting CD4+ clones fell within CM and EM, and contracting CD8+ clones within EMRA.

One entry per CDR3 protein, called by TCRdb with MiXCR from the 5' RACE reads. The repertoire includes some 350,000 distinct CDR3 sequences, roughly 15% of them detected once, and about 20% sits in the top ten. In its sample, this clonotype was seen a few times. Its antigen is still unknown. Per the germline V gene, CDR1 is SGHTA and CDR2 is FQGTGA. This CDR3 has 17 residues. Trimming stripped 5 bases from V and 6 bases from J, with 25 bases between. The rearrangement joins TRBV7-3 to TRBJ1-1; D is perhaps TRBD1 (6 bases). The origin of this receptor is a man aged 18 to 29 who had mild COVID-19 (a few samples of this study predate the infection). Cell type and time point are not known. The source material was PBMCs or a T cell subset sorted from them (not recorded which). CDR3 region: CASSQYPKGRGAAEAFF. Here the CDR3 DNA reads TGTGCCAGCAGCCAATACCCCAAGGGACGGGGGGCGGCTGAAGCTTTCTTT.